A selection of T cell receptor beta chains follows, all from one sample in a study of cytomegalovirus exposure and HLA in healthy donors. The data were produced by immunoSEQ multiplex PCR, yet TCRdb's version contains in-frame clones alone and is incomplete. Of approximately 220,000 clones in the sample, around 76% were seen once. Sequencing input: PBMCs. Receptors originate from a man in his late teens or twenties in good health and CMV-seronegative. Each CDR3 is given without its conserved first and last residue.

TRBV5-8	TRBJ2-1	ASSLAYEQF
TRBV6-6	TRBJ1-2	ASSYTGNYGYT
TRBV10-3	TRBJ2-1	ATSSGSHGNEQF
TRBV5-3	TRBJ2-2	ARSGFQQGAKSTGELF
TRBV7-9	TRBJ2-1	ASSLTRNEQF
TRBV5-1	TRBJ2-7	ASSLALVSGSSGEQY
TRBV7-2	TRBJ2-1	ASSLISGVANEQF
TRBV28	TRBJ1-4	ASRLTRLSGNRVFEKLF
TRBV11-2	TRBJ1-2	ASSLGRTSPRDYGYT
TRBV7-9	TRBJ1-2	SSSLSQGNYGYT
TRBV11-2	TRBJ2-5	ASSLGDSQETQY
TRBV11-2	TRBJ2-1	ASSLDGRPYNEQF
TRBV5-1	TRBJ2-3	ASSPQGLATDTQY
TRBV6-5	.	ASSFGQASYEQY
TRBV2	TRBJ2-7	ASRPTTGGWEEQY
TRBV5-1	TRBJ2-2	ASSWGTFNGELF
TRBV5-4	TRBJ2-3	ASSLGSGSGASTDTQY
TRBV18	TRBJ1-5	ASSPSGNRNQPQH
TRBV11-2	TRBJ2-4	ASSLGTGQGNIQY
TRBV15	TRBJ2-7	ATSRPGCEQY
TRBV29-1	TRBJ2-2	SVLRTGRPGELF
TRBV11-2	TRBJ2-2	ASSLDRGAGELF
TRBV4-1	TRBJ1-1	ASSQFHPSGQGKAEAF
TRBV7-9	TRBJ2-1	ASSSQGNNEQF
TRBV27	TRBJ2-7	ASSDKGGLYEQY
TRBV2	TRBJ2-7	ASSERSGIIYEQY
TRBV7-9	TRBJ2-1	SSSYPGLAGVSYNEQF
TRBV6-1	TRBJ1-2	ASSERGYGYT
TRBV18	TRBJ2-7	ASSPTSGLGAYEQY
TRBV4-1	TRBJ2-1	ASSPRNQGALNNEQF
TRBV2	TRBJ1-2	ASSEARINYGYT
TRBV10-3	TRBJ2-3	AARGQGTDTQY
TRBV9	TRBJ2-6	ASSVELRADNVLT
TRBV5-4	TRBJ1-2	ASSRSGSSGYGYT
TRBV27	TRBJ2-7	ASSRDVGSISYEQY
TRBV14	TRBJ1-1	ASSQTMTGGTEAF
TRBV7-2	TRBJ2-7	ASSLAQGPYEQY
TRBV27	TRBJ2-7	ASSLFVTYEQY
TRBV30	TRBJ2-3	AWSGQDYSDTQY
TRBV15	TRBJ2-1	ATAPGWTNYNEQF
TRBV2	TRBJ2-7	ASSKTSGAPLEQY